The 21 T cell receptor beta chains below were found in one sample sequenced in a study of cytomegalovirus exposure and HLA in healthy donors. The data were produced by immunoSEQ multiplex PCR, yet TCRdb's version contains in-frame clones alone and is incomplete. The sample contains 100,000 to 150,000 clones, roughly 95% of which appear only once. The specimen was PBMCs. All receptors come from a man between 18 and 29 years old in good health and CMV-seronegative.

This clone was counted a single time. The chain is built from TRBV5-6 and TRBJ2-7; the D is unclear. The CDR3 contains 11 residues. V gave up 4 bases and J gave up 3 bases, with 5 bases separating them. Germline V lookup: CDR1 SGHDT, CDR2 YYEEEE. The CDR3 loop is CASSSHYEQYF. The CDR3 nucleotides read TGTGCCAGCAGCAGCCACTACGAGCAGTACTTC. The variable domain in full, with the rest retrieved from reference TRBV5-6 and TRBJ2-7, is DAGVTQSPTHLIKTRGQQVTLRCSPKSGHDTVSWYQQALGQGPQFIFQYYEEEERQRGNFPDRFSGHQFPNYSSELNVNALLLGDSALYLCASSSHYEQYFGPGTRLTVT.

The chain links TRBV27 to TRBJ1-2, with a tentative D call TRBD1 (5 bases). The CDR3 is 14 residues long. CDR1 MNHEY and CDR2 SMNVEV come from the germline V gene (reference sequence). V lost 3 bases, J lost 7 bases, and 15 bases lay in between. The CDR3 DNA follows: TGTGCCAGCAGTTTTCGCGCAGGGCGGGGTGGCTACACCTTC. Translating gives CASSFRAGRGGYTF.

This rearrangement joins TRBV9 to TRBJ2-3; D possibly corresponds to TRBD2 (6 bases). Trimming took off 4 bases at V and 4 bases at J, with 13 bases between the two ends. CDR1 and CDR2 from the germline V gene are SGDLS and YYNGEE. CDR3 length equals 14 residues. CDR3 protein: CASSPGTASDTQYF. The DNA for the CDR3 is TGTGCCAGCAGCCCTGGGACTGCGTCAGATACGCAGTATTTT.

V usage is TRBV28 and J usage is TRBJ2-7, with TRBD1 matching 9 bases. The V segment lost 6 bases and the J segment 3 bases; nucleotides outside the gene matches: 6. The CDR3 loop spans 14 amino acids. CDR1 is MDHEN and CDR2 is SYDVKM in the germline V gene. The CDR3 nucleotides read TGTGCCAGCAGGGGAGGACAGGGGAACTACGAGCAGTACTTC. Translating it yields CASRGGQGNYEQYF.

The V call is TRBV5-5, the J call TRBJ1-2, with D maybe TRBD1 (5 bases). Germline V gene lookup returns CDR1 SGHKS and CDR2 YYEKEE (reference sequence). The CDR3 runs 13 residues. Deletions cut 0 bases from V and 8 bases from J, with 11 bases between. The CDR3 DNA reads TGTGCCAGCAGCTTGGCCGGGGGGTACGGCTACACCTTC. This translates into CASSLAGGYGYTF.

V usage is TRBV5-6 and J usage is TRBJ1-2; 7 nucleotides match TRBD1. This CDR3 region has 14 residues. Looked up from germline, CDR1 is SGHDT and CDR2 is YYEEEE. With V trimmed by 0 bases and J by 6 bases, 5 bases remained unmatched. This CDR3 is CASSLGTGSNGYTF. The CDR3 region has the DNA TGTGCCAGCAGCTTGGGGACAGGTTCTAATGGCTACACCTTC.

The chain employs TRBV4-2 and TRBJ2-6; 7 bases are shared with TRBD1. From germline, CDR1 is LGHNA and CDR2 YNFKEQ. The ends lost 2 bases at V and 3 bases at J; junction bases unmatched: 7. The CDR3 is 17 amino acids. In nucleotides, the CDR3 is TGTGCCAGCAGCCAAACAAACAGGGGATTTGGGGCCAACGTCCTGACTTTC. Its protein is CASSQTNRGFGANVLTF.

The rearrangement uses TRBV4-2 and TRBJ1-3; 7 bases match TRBD1. The germline V gene has CDR1 LGHNA and CDR2 YNFKEQ. Losses at the gene ends were 1 base for V and 1 base for J; bases not matched to a gene: 4. This CDR3 spans 16 amino acids. CDR3 region: CASSQATGVSGNTIYF. The CDR3 nucleotides are TGTGCCAGCAGCCAAGCCACAGGGGTTTCTGGAAACACCATATATTTT.

The chain links TRBV13 to TRBJ2-3; D gene unclear. Germline CDR1 and CDR2: PRHDT and FYEKMQ (reference sequence). V dropped 2 bases and J dropped 5 bases, with 8 bases sitting between them. The length of the CDR3 is 13 residues. The DNA of the CDR3 is TGTGCCAGCAGCTTAATGTTCGGAGATACGCAGTATTTT. Translating gives CASSLMFGDTQYF.

The chain couples TRBV19 to TRBJ2-7; 9 nucleotides agree with TRBD2. Trimming took 6 bases from V and 2 from J; bases not matched to a gene: 5. CDR1 and CDR2 (germline): LNHDA, SQIVND (reference sequence). The CDR3 is made up of 14 amino acids. CDR3 amino acids: CASSPGGRAYEQYF. CDR3 DNA: TGTGCCAGTAGCCCCGGCGGGAGGGCCTACGAGCAGTACTTC.

CDR3 bases: TGTGCCAGCAGTGGCTGTACAGGGTGCGAGCAGTTCTTC. Its protein is CASSGCTGCEQFF. V usage is TRBV25-1 and J usage is TRBJ2-1; possible D gene TRBD1, 6 bases. The V end was cut by 4 bases, the J end by 10 bases, with 14 bases between. This CDR3 region has 13 residues. The germline V gene has CDR1 MGHDK and CDR2 SYGVNS.

The CDR3: CASSFTSGKLNEQFF. For the CDR3, the DNA is TGTGCCAGCAGTTTTACTAGCGGGAAATTGAATGAGCAGTTCTTC. The chain joins TRBV6-6 to TRBJ2-1, with 10 bases that match TRBD2. The CDR3 spans 15 residues. The germline CDR1 and CDR2 sequences are MNHNY and SVGAGI (reference sequence). The V segment lost 4 bases and the J segment 7 bases; nucleotides outside the gene matches: 7.

The V and J genes are TRBV5-1 and TRBJ1-4; 8 bases are shared with TRBD1. This CDR3 contains 15 residues. Trimming removed 4 bases from V and 6 bases from J; junction bases left unmatched: 8. Germline V CDR1 and CDR2: SGHRS, YFSETQ. CDR3 in DNA: TGCGCCAGCAGCCTGCAGGGGGCGAATGATGAAAAACTGTTTTTT. It codes for CASSLQGANDEKLFF.

The rearrangement links TRBV18 to TRBJ1-1; TRBD1 is a possible D gene (5 bases). Deletions cut 3 bases from V and 5 bases from J, with 13 bases between. Germline CDR1 and CDR2: KGHSH and LQKENI. The CDR3 is made up of 14 amino acids. The CDR3 nucleotides are TGTGCCAGCTCACCCGTTCAGGGAAGGACTGAAGCTTTCTTT. It translates to CASSPVQGRTEAFF.

CDR3 nucleotide sequence: TGTGCCAGCAACCAACAGGGTGGCTATGGCTACACCTTC. Amino acid sequence: CASNQQGGYGYTF. V gene TRBV19 combines with J gene TRBJ1-2; TRBD1 is a possible D gene (6 bases). Germline V gene sequence: CDR1 LNHDA, CDR2 SQIVND (reference sequence). This CDR3 contains 13 residues. Trimming stripped 9 bases from V and 4 bases from J, with 15 bases between.

The chain employs TRBV6-5 and TRBJ2-2, with 7 bases lining up with TRBD2. From germline, CDR1 is MNHEY and CDR2 SVGAGI. The CDR3 is made up of 15 amino acids. Germline trimming cut 5 bases from V and 3 bases from J; bases unmatched to any gene: 6. As DNA, the CDR3 is TGTGCCAGCAGTGCCCCTGCGGGAGACACCGGGGAGCTGTTTTTT. Its translation is CASSAPAGDTGELFF.

The V gene is TRBV19, the J gene TRBJ2-6; tentatively, D is TRBD2 (5 bases). Trimming removed 7 bases from V and 0 bases from J, with 25 bases in between. The CDR3 is 20 amino acids. Germline V gene sequence: CDR1 LNHDA, CDR2 SQIVND (reference sequence). The CDR3 DNA reads TGTGCCAGTACCCCATCCATCCCCGGAGGCATTTACTCTGGGGCCAACGTCCTGACTTTC. This translates into CASTPSIPGGIYSGANVLTF.

The chain combines TRBV19 with TRBJ2-7; TRBD2 is a possible D gene (5 bases). CDR3 length: 13 amino acids. V was clipped by 6 bases and J by 0 bases, with 9 bases between them. Germline assignment: CDR1 LNHDA and CDR2 SQIVND (reference sequence). The CDR3 DNA sequence: TGTGCCAGTAGCGGGGAAGGCTCCTACGAGCAGTACTTC. Protein sequence: CASSGEGSYEQYF.

This clone was seen only once. The chain carries TRBV7-2 and TRBJ2-1; 11 bases agree with TRBD1. V lost 4 bases and J lost 4; bases outside the gene matches: 6. CDR3 length: 16 residues. Per germline, CDR1 SGHTA and CDR2 FQGNSA. The CDR3 DNA follows: TGTGCCAGCAGCTCCACCGGGACAGGGGGGTACAATGAGCAGTTCTTC. Translated: CASSSTGTGGYNEQFF.

V gene TRBV30 combines with J gene TRBJ1-1; TRBD1 matches 9 bases. There are 14 residues in the CDR3. Germline-derived CDR1 and CDR2 are GTSNPN and SVGIG (reference sequence). V dropped 2 bases and J dropped 5; count of bases not matched to a gene: 6. The CDR3 is CAWSLTGGVTEAFF. Here the CDR3 DNA reads TGTGCCTGGAGTCTCACAGGGGGCGTTACTGAAGCTTTCTTT.

The rearrangement joins TRBV15 to TRBJ2-7, with D maybe TRBD2 (5 bases). The ends were cut back, 5 bases at V and 6 bases at J, with 23 bases in the middle. CDR1 LNHNV and CDR2 YYDKDF come from the germline V gene (reference sequence). This CDR3 has 16 residues. In nucleotides, the CDR3 is TGTGCCACCAGCTTCCCGATGGCGGGCGCATTACGCGAGCAGTACTTC. As protein: CATSFPMAGALREQYF.